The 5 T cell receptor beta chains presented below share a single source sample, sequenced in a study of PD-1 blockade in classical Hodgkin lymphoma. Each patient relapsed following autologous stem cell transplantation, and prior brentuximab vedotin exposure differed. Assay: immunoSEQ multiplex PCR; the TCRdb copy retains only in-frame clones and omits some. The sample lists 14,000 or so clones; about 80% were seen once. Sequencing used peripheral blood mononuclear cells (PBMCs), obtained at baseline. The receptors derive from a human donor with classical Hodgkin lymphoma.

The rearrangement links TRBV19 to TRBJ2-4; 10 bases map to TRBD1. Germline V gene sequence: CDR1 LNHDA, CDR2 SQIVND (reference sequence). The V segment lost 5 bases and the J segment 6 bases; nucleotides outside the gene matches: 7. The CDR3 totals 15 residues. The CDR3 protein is CASSWTGGTLNIQYF. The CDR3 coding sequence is TGTGCCAGTAGTTGGACAGGGGGGACCCTAAACATTCAGTACTTC.

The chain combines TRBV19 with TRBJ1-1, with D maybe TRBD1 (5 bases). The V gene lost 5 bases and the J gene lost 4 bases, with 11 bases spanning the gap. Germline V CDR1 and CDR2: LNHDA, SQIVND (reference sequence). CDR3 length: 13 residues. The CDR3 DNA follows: TGTGCCAGTAGTCTGGGGCTCGGCACTGAAGCTTTCTTT. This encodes CASSLGLGTEAFF.

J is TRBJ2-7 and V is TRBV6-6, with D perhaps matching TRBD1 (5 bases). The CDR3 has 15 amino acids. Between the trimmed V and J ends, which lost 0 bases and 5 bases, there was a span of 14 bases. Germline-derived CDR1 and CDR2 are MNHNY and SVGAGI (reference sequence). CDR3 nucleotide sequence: TGTGCCAGCAGTTACTCAGCGCAGGGTTTTGACGAGCAGTACTTC. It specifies CASSYSAQGFDEQYF.

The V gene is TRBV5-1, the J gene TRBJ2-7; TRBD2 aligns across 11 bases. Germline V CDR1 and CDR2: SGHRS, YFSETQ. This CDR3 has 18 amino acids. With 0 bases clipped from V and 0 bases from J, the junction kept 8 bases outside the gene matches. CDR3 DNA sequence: TGCGCCAGCAGCTTGGGGTCTAGCGGGGGGCTGAGCTCCTACGAGCAGTACTTC. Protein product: CASSLGSSGGLSSYEQYF.

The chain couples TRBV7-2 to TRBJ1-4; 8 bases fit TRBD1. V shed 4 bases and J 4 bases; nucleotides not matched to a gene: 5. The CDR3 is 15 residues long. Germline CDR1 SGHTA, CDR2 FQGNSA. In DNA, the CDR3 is TGTGCCAGCAGCTCGCAGGGGGCGTTTAATGAAAAACTGTTTTTT. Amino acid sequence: CASSSQGAFNEKLFF.